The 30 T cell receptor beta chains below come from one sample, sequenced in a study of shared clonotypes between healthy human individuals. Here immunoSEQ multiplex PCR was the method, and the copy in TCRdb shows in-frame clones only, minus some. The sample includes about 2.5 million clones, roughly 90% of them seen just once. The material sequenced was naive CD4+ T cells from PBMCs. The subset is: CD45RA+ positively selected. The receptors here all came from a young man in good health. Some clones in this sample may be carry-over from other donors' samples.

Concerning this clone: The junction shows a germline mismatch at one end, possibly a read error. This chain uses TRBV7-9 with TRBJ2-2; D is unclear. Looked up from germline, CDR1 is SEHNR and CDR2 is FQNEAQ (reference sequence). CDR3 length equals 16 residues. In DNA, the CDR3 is TGTGCCAGCACCTTAAGGGCTGGGCCGAACACCGGGGAGCTGTTTTTT. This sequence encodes CASTLRAGPNTGELFF.

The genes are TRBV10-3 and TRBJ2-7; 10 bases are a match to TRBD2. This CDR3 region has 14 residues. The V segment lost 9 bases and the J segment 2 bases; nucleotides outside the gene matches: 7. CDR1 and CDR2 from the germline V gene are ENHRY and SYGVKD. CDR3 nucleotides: TGTGCCATTGGATGGACTAGCGGACCCTACGAGCAGTACTTC. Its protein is CAIGWTSGPYEQYF.

In DNA, the CDR3 is TGTGCCAGCAGAAGGTCTGAGGTCCTGGAGACCCAGTACTTC. Translated: CASRRSEVLETQYF. V is TRBV2 and J is TRBJ2-5; unclear D gene. CDR1 is SNHLY, CDR2 FYNNEI, per germline. V lost 6 bases to trimming and J lost 5 bases, with 16 bases between them. This CDR3 region has 14 residues.

For the CDR3, the DNA is TGTGCCAGCTCACCACCGGGCGGGAGGATCCCAGATACGCAGTATTTT. Translated: CASSPPGGRIPDTQYF. The chain employs TRBV18 and TRBJ2-3; 8 bases are a match to TRBD2. V gave up 0 bases and J gave up 4 bases; unmatched junction bases: 6. The CDR3 length is 16 residues. Germline CDR1 KGHSH, CDR2 LQKENI.

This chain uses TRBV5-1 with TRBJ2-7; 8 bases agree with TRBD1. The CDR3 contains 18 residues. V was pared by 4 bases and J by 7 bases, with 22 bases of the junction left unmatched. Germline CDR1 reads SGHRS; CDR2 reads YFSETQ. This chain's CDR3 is CASSARPGRTGIKGEQYF. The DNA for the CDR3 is TGCGCCAGCAGCGCGAGACCAGGGAGGACAGGGATAAAGGGGGAGCAGTACTTC.

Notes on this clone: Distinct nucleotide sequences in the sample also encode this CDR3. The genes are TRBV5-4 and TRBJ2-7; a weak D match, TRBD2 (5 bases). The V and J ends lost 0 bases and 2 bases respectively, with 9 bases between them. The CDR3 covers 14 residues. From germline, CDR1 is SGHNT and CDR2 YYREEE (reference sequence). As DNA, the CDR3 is TGTGCCAGCAGCTTGGGGACTGACCCCTACGAGCAGTACTTC. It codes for CASSLGTDPYEQYF.

The CDR3 reads CASSQQQGRNEQYF. The CDR3 coding sequence is TGCGCCAGCAGCCAGCAACAGGGGCGCAACGAGCAGTACTTC. The V and J genes are TRBV4-3 and TRBJ2-7; TRBD1 aligns across 7 bases. The CDR3 loop spans 14 amino acids. Germline V gene data show CDR1 as LGHNA and CDR2 as YSLEER. J lost 5 bases, V lost 3 bases, and 7 bases had no gene match.

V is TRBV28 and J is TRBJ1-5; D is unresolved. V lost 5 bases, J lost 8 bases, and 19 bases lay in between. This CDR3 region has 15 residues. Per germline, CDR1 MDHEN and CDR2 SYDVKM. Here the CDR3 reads CASSVEEPGKEPQHF. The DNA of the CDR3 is TGTGCCAGCAGTGTAGAGGAGCCGGGGAAGGAGCCCCAGCATTTT.

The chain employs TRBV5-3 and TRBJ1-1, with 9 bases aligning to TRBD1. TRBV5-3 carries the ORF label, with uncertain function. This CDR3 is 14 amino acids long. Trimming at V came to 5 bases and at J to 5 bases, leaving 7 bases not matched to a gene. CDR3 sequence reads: CARRSGQGVTEAFF. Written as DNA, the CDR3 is TGTGCCAGAAGGTCGGGACAGGGAGTGACTGAAGCTTTCTTT.

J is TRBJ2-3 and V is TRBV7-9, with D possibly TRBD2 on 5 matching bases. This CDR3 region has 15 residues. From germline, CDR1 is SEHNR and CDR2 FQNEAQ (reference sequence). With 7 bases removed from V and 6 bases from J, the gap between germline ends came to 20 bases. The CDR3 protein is CASIILPWELDTQYF. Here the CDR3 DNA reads TGTGCCAGCATCATCCTTCCGTGGGAGTTGGATACGCAGTATTTT.

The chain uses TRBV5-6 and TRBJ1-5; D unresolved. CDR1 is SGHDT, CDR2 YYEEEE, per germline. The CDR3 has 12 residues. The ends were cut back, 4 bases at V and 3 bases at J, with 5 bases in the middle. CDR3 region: CASSRYNQPQHF. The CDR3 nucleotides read TGTGCCAGCAGCCGATACAATCAGCCCCAGCATTTT. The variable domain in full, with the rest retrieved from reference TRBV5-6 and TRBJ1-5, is DAGVTQSPTHLIKTRGQQVTLRCSPKSGHDTVSWYQQALGQGPQFIFQYYEEEERQRGNFPDRFSGHQFPNYSSELNVNALLLGDSALYLCASSRYNQPQHFGDGTRLSIL.

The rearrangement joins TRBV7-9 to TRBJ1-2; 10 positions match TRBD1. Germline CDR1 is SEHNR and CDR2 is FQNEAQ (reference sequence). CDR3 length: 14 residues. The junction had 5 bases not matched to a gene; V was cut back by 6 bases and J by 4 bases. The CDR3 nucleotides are TGTGCCAGCAGGGGGACAGGGGAAGTCTATGGCTACACCTTC. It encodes CASRGTGEVYGYTF. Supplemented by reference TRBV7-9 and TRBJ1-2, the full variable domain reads DTGVSQNPRHKITKRGQNVTFRCDPISEHNRLYWYRQTLGQGPEFLTYFQNEAQLEKSRLLSDRFSAERPKGSFSTLEIQRTEQGDSAMYLCASRGTGEVYGYTFGSGTRLTVV.

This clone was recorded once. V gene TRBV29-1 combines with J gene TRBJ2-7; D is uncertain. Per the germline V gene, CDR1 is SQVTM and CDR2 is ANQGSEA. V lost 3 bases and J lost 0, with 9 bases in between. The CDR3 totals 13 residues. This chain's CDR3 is CSVEGKTSYEQYF. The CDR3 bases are TGCAGCGTTGAGGGCAAAACCTCCTACGAGCAGTACTTC.

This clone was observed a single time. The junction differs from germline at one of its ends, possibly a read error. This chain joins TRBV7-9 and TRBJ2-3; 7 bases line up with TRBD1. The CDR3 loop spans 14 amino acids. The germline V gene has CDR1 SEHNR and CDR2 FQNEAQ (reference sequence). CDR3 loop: CASRLDRAADTQYF. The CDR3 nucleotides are TGTGCCAGCAGATTAGACAGGGCGGCAGATACGCAGTATTTT. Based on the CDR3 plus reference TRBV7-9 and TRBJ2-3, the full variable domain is DTGVSQNPRHKITKRGQNVTFRCDPISEHNRLYWYRQTLGQGPEFLTYFQNEAQLEKSRLLSDRFSAERPKGSFSTLEIQRTEQGDSAMYLCASRLDRAADTQYFGPGTRLTVL.

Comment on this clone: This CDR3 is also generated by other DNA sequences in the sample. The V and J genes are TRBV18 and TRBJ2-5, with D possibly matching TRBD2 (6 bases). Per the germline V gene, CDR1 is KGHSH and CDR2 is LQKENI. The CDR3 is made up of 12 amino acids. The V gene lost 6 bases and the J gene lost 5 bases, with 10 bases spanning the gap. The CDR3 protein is CASSPEGETQYF. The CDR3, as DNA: TGTGCCAGCTCGCCGGAGGGGGAGACCCAGTACTTC.

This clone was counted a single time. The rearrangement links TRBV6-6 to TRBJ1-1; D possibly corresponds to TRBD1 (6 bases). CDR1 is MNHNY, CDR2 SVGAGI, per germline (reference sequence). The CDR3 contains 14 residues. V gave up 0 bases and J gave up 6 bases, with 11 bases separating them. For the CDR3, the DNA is TGTGCCAGCAGTTACTCGATGGGGGCCTCTGAAGCTTTCTTT. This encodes CASSYSMGASEAFF.

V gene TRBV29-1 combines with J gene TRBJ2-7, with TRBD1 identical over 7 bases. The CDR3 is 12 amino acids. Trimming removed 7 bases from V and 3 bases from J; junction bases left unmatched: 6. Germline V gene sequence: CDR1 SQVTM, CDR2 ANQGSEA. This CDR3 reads CSARTGVYEQYF. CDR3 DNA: TGCAGCGCCCGGACAGGAGTCTACGAGCAGTACTTC.

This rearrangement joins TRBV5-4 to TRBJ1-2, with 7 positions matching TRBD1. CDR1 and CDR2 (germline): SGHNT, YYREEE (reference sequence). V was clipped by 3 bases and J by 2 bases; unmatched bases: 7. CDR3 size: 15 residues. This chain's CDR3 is CASSSTKQGNYGYTF. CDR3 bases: TGTGCCAGCAGCTCAACAAAACAGGGGAACTATGGCTACACCTTC. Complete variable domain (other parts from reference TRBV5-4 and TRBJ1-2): ETGVTQSPTHLIKTRGQQVTLRCSSQSGHNTVSWYQQALGQGPQFIFQYYREEENGRGNFPPRFSGLQFPNYSSELNVNALELDDSALYLCASSSTKQGNYGYTFGSGTRLTVV.

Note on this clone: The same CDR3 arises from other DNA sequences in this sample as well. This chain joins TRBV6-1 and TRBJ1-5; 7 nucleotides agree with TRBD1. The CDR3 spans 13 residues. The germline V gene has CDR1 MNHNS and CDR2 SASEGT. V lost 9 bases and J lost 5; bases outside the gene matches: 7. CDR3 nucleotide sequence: TGTGCCAGTAGGGGGCAGGGAGATCAGCCCCAGCATTTT. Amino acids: CASRGQGDQPQHF.

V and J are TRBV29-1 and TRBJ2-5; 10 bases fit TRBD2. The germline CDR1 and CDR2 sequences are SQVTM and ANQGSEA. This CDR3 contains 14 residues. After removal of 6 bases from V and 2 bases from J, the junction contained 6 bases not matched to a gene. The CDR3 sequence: CSVIGTSVQETQYF. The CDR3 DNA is TGCAGCGTGATTGGGACTAGCGTACAAGAGACCCAGTACTTC.

CDR3 bases: TGTGCCAGCAGGGCCCGGGGATTAGGCTACAATGAGCAGTTCTTC. It is translated as CASRARGLGYNEQFF. The V gene is TRBV6-1, the J gene TRBJ2-1; D perhaps matches TRBD2 (5 bases). The CDR3 is 15 residues long. Germline CDR1 is MNHNS and CDR2 is SASEGT. V was shortened by 6 bases and J by 3 bases, with 15 bases between the two germline ends.

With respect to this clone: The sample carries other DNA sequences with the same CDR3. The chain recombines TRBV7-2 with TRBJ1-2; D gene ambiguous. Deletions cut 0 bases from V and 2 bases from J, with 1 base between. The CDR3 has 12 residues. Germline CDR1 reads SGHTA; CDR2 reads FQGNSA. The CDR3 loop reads CASSLANYGYTF. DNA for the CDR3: TGTGCCAGCAGCTTAGCGAACTATGGCTACACCTTC.

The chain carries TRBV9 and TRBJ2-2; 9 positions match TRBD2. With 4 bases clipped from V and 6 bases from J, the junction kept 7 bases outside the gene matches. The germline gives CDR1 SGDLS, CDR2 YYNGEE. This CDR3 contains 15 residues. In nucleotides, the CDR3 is TGTGCCAGCAGCCCCTGGAGCGGGGGGTCCGGGGAGCTGTTTTTT. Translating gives CASSPWSGGSGELFF.

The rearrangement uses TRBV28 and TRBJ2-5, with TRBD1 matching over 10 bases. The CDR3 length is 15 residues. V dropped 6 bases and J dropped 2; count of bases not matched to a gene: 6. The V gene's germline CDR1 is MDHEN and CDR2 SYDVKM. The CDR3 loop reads CASRGQGVGQETQYF. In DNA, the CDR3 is TGTGCCAGCAGAGGACAGGGGGTGGGGCAAGAGACCCAGTACTTC.

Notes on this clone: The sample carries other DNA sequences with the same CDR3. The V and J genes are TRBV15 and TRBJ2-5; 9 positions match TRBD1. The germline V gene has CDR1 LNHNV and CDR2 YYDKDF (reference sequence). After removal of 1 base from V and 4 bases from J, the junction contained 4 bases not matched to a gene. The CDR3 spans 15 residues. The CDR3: CATSRGGQGGETQYF. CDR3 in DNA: TGTGCCACCAGCAGAGGGGGACAGGGTGGAGAGACCCAGTACTTC.

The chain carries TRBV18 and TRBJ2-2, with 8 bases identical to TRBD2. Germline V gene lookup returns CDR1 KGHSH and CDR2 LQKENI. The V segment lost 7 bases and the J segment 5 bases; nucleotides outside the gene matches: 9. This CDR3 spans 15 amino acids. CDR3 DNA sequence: TGTGCCAGCTTTACCGGGAGGGATGGGACCGGGGAGCTGTTTTTT. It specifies CASFTGRDGTGELFF. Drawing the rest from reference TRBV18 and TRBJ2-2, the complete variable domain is NAGVMQNPRHLVRRRGQEARLRCSPMKGHSHVYWYRQLPEEGLKFMVYLQKENIIDESGMPKERFSAEFPKEGPSILRIQQVVRGDSAAYFCASFTGRDGTGELFFGEGSRLTVL.

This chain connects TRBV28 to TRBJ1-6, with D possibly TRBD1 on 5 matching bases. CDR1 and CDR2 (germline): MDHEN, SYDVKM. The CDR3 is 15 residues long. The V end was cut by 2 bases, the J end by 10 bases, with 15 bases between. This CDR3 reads CASSLSPGQGSPLHF. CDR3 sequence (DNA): TGTGCCAGCAGTTTAAGTCCAGGGCAAGGGTCACCCCTCCACTTT.

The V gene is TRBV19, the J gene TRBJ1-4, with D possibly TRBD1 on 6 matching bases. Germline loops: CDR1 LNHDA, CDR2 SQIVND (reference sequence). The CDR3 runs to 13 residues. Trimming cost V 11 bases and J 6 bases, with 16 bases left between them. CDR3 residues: CASRGQLHEKLFF. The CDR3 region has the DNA TGTGCCTCCCGTGGACAGCTGCATGAAAAACTGTTTTTT. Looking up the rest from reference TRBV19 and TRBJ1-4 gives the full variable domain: DGGITQSPKYLFRKEGQNVTLSCEQNLNHDAMYWYRQDPGQGLRLIYYSQIVNDFQKGDIAEGYSVSREKKESFPLTVTSAQKNPTAFYLCASRGQLHEKLFFGSGTQLSVL.

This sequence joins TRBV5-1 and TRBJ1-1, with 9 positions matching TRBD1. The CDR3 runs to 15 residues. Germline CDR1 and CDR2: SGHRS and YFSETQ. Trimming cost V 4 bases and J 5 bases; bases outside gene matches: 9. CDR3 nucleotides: TGCGCCAGCAGCCTACGACAGGGGGTGTGGACTGAAGCTTTCTTT. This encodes CASSLRQGVWTEAFF. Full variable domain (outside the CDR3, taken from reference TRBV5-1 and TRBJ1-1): KAGVTQTPRYLIKTRGQQVTLSCSPISGHRSVSWYQQTPGQGLQFLFEYFSETQRNKGNFPGRFSGRQFSNSRSEMNVSTLELGDSALYLCASSLRQGVWTEAFFGQGTRLTVV.

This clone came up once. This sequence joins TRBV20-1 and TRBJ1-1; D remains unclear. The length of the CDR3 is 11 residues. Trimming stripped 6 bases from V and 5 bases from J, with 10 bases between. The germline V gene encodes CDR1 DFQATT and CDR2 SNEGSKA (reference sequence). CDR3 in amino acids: CSAPRWTEAFF. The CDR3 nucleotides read TGCAGTGCACCCCGGTGGACTGAAGCTTTCTTT.